The entry that follows covers one T cell receptor beta chain sequence. The data are from a study of Ad26.COV2.S vaccination and SARS-CoV-2 variants. Here immunoSEQ multiplex PCR was the method, and the copy in TCRdb shows in-frame clones only, minus some. The sample lists over 130,000 clones, roughly 85% seen once, with 4% to 6% in the top ten. Germline V lookup: CDR1 LGHDT, CDR2 YNNKEL (reference sequence). This CDR3 is built from 16 residues. V was trimmed by 6 bases and J by 6 bases, leaving 23 bases between them. This receptor was obtained from a human donor who had recovered from COVID-19. Sample: peripheral blood, taken after recovery from COVID-19. The J gene is TRBJ1-2, the V gene TRBV3-1 (or the pseudogene TRBV3-2); maybe TRBD1 (5 bases). CDR3 sequence reads: CASSYHIPGARDGYTF. CDR3 nucleotides: TGTGCCAGCAGTTACCATATCCCCGGGGCCCGGGATGGCTACACCTTC.